These 20 T cell receptor beta chains share one sample of origin, sequenced in a study of T cells in narcolepsy (dated by TCRdb to the late 2010s). The receptor library was made with the immunoSEQ multiplex PCR assay. The immuneACCESS repertoire file appears here via TCRdb, limited to in-frame rearrangements. These files lack a portion of the clones; in checked studies, under half of the deficit traces to unresolved V genes, and the cause of the others is not known. Recorded for this sample are about 32,000 clones; 75% to 85% of them occurred a single time. The top ten hold approximately 1% of the sample. The sequencing input was CD45RA- memory CD4+ T cells from PBMCs. The sample's cell subset or site label is to be understood as: memory T cells sorted ex vivo from peripheral blood. Source of these receptors: a human donor with narcolepsy.

This clone has just one count. The chain joins TRBV7-2 to TRBJ2-3; D call uncertain. This CDR3 has 13 amino acids. CDR1 is SGHTA and CDR2 is FQGNSA in the germline V gene. Trimming cost V 5 bases and J 6 bases, with 12 bases left between them. The CDR3 nucleotides are TGTGCCAGCAGCCCGGCGGCGCTCGATACGCAGTATTTT. It yields the protein CASSPAALDTQYF.

V usage is TRBV10-3 and J usage is TRBJ2-1, with 10 bases identical to TRBD1. The CDR3 extends over 13 amino acids. J was trimmed by 8 bases and V by 10 bases; bases with no gene match: 8. Germline CDR1 reads ENHRY; CDR2 reads SYGVKD. The CDR3 region has the DNA TGTGCCACCTGGGACAGGGGATACCATGAGCAGTTCTTC. Translated: CATWDRGYHEQFF.

Here the CDR3 reads CASSLEIVGGEQYF. DNA of the CDR3: TGTGCCAGCAGCTTGGAAATTGTGGGAGGCGAGCAGTACTTC. The V call is TRBV5-4, the J call TRBJ2-7; D might be TRBD2 (6 bases). The CDR3 has 14 amino acids. Trimming cost V 0 bases and J 6 bases, with 13 bases left between them. Germline-derived CDR1 and CDR2 are SGHNT and YYREEE (reference sequence).

This chain links TRBV4-3 with TRBJ2-7, with 8 bases aligning to TRBD2. Per the germline V gene, CDR1 is LGHNA and CDR2 is YSLEER. The CDR3 is 16 residues long. V was pared by 0 bases and J by 3 bases, with 7 bases of the junction left unmatched. CDR3 region: CASSQDPSGSSYEQYF. The CDR3, as DNA: TGCGCCAGCAGCCAAGATCCCAGCGGGAGCAGCTACGAGCAGTACTTC.

This clone occurred a few times. The chain recombines TRBV6-1 with TRBJ1-3, with D unresolved. The CDR3 loop spans 16 amino acids. With 0 bases removed from V and 0 bases from J, the gap between germline ends came to 9 bases. Germline values: CDR1 MNHNS, CDR2 SASEGT. CDR3 DNA sequence: TGTGCCAGCAGTGAAGCGTGGAGCTTCTCTGGAAACACCATATATTTT. Translated, it gives CASSEAWSFSGNTIYF.

The rearrangement uses TRBV29-1 and TRBJ1-2; D ambiguous. Germline CDR1 reads SQVTM; CDR2 reads ANQGSEA. The V gene lost 0 bases and the J gene lost 8 bases, with 19 bases spanning the gap. CDR3 size: 15 residues. The CDR3 is CSVEDWARTAAGYTF. The DNA of the CDR3 is TGCAGCGTTGAAGATTGGGCCAGGACGGCAGCCGGCTACACCTTC.

J is TRBJ2-7 and V is TRBV27; D possibly uses TRBD1 or TRBD2 (5 bases each). The V and J ends lost 6 bases and 7 bases respectively, with 22 bases between them. The germline V gene has CDR1 MNHEY and CDR2 SMNVEV (reference sequence). This CDR3 comprises 15 residues. The CDR3 sequence: CASSRDGTRPREQYF. The CDR3 nucleotides read TGTGCCAGCAGCCGCGACGGGACGCGGCCGCGAGAGCAGTACTTC.

To note about this clone: Other DNA sequences within the sample encode an identical CDR3. The chain links TRBV7-2 to TRBJ2-3; TRBD1 might be the D (6 bases). The CDR3 consists of 14 residues. Trimming cost V 6 bases and J 9 bases, with 19 bases left between them. Germline-derived CDR1 and CDR2 are SGHTA and FQGNSA. In nucleotides, the CDR3 is TGTGCCAGCAGTAGATCCGGGACATCGGACACGCAGTATTTT. It specifies CASSRSGTSDTQYF.

Only one count was recorded for this clone. V usage is TRBV7-8 and J usage is TRBJ2-7, with D perhaps TRBD2 (6 bases). V was shortened by 5 bases and J by 7 bases, with 12 bases between the two germline ends. The CDR3 contains 12 residues. The germline V gene has CDR1 SGHVS and CDR2 FQNEAQ. This chain's CDR3 is CASSSGPTEQYF. The CDR3 coding sequence is TGTGCCAGCAGCAGCGGGCCCACGGAGCAGTACTTC.

The chain couples TRBV7-8 to TRBJ2-2; no reliable D call. This CDR3 has 15 residues. Germline V lookup: CDR1 SGHVS, CDR2 FQNEAQ. V gave up 5 bases and J gave up 0 bases, with 10 bases separating them. CDR3 sequence reads: CASSPLVTNTGELFF. In nucleotides, the CDR3 is TGTGCCAGCAGCCCACTTGTGACGAACACCGGGGAGCTGTTTTTT.

The chain recombines TRBV7-8 with TRBJ2-3; a weak D match, TRBD1 (6 bases). Trimming removed 5 bases from V and 3 bases from J, with 24 bases in between. CDR3 length: 18 residues. The germline CDR1 and CDR2 sequences are SGHVS and FQNEAQ. CDR3 protein: CASSTPAGEPEGTDTQYF. The CDR3 bases are TGTGCCAGCAGCACCCCTGCAGGGGAACCAGAGGGGACAGATACGCAGTATTTT.

V gene TRBV11-3 combines with J gene TRBJ2-1, with 7 bases identical to TRBD2. The V segment lost 7 bases and the J segment 3 bases; nucleotides outside the gene matches: 6. Germline CDR1 reads SGHNT; CDR2 reads YENEEA. The CDR3 sequence is 14 residues long. In DNA form, the CDR3 reads TGTGCCAGCACTCTAGCGGCCAACTACAATGAGCAGTTCTTC. This translates into CASTLAANYNEQFF.

The chain couples TRBV10-3 to TRBJ2-5; no reliable D call. In germline, CDR1 is ENHRY, CDR2 SYGVKD. The CDR3 is made up of 16 amino acids. V gave up 6 bases and J gave up 4 bases, with 21 bases separating them. The CDR3 spells CAISVGSLAGSETQYF. The DNA of the CDR3 is TGTGCCATCAGCGTTGGGTCCTTGGCCGGGTCAGAGACCCAGTACTTC.

This chain links TRBV4-1 with TRBJ2-3; possible D gene TRBD2, 5 bases. V lost 5 bases to trimming and J lost 0 bases, with 15 bases between them. The germline V gene encodes CDR1 MGHRA and CDR2 YSYEKL. This CDR3 is built from 16 residues. The CDR3 nucleotides read TGCGCCAGCAGCTCCCTAGCAGTCTCTAGCACAGATACGCAGTATTTT. It yields the protein CASSSLAVSSTDTQYF.

The J gene is TRBJ2-1, the V gene TRBV7-9, with TRBD2 identical over 9 bases. The CDR3 covers 16 residues. CDR1 and CDR2 from the germline V gene are SEHNR and FQNEAQ (reference sequence). The V gene end was trimmed by 2 bases and the J gene end by 7 bases; junction bases not matched to a gene: 9. In DNA, the CDR3 is TGTGCCAGCAGCTTAATAAGCGGGGGGTTAGGAAATGAGCAGTTCTTC. Translating it yields CASSLISGGLGNEQFF. The complete variable domain, with remaining parts taken from reference TRBV7-9 and TRBJ2-1, reads DTGVSQNPRHKITKRGQNVTFRCDPISEHNRLYWYRQTLGQGPEFLTYFQNEAQLEKSRLLSDRFSAERPKGSFSTLEIQRTEQGDSAMYLCASSLISGGLGNEQFFGPGTRLTVL.

The rearrangement uses TRBV30 and TRBJ2-3, with D unclear. The CDR3 extends over 14 amino acids. The germline V gene encodes CDR1 GTSNPN and CDR2 SVGIG (reference sequence). Trimming left V 0 bases short and J 2 bases short, with 9 bases between. The chain's CDR3 is CAWSVGSATDTQYF. CDR3 bases: TGTGCCTGGAGTGTAGGTTCCGCCACAGATACGCAGTATTTT.

This rearrangement joins TRBV7-9 to TRBJ2-3, with 12 bases identical to TRBD2. Germline CDR1 and CDR2: SEHNR and FQNEAQ (reference sequence). The CDR3 extends over 16 amino acids. V was clipped by 4 bases and J by 0 bases; unmatched bases: 2. Here the CDR3 DNA reads TGTGCCAGCAGCTCCGGACTAGCGGGGAGCACAGATACGCAGTATTTT. Translating it yields CASSSGLAGSTDTQYF.

The V gene is TRBV27, the J gene TRBJ2-1; TRBD2 aligns across 8 bases. Germline assignment: CDR1 MNHEY and CDR2 SMNVEV (reference sequence). The length of the CDR3 is 17 residues. The V and J ends lost 3 bases and 5 bases, in that order; junction bases with no gene match: 12. CDR3 amino acids: CASSFTRSGGPNNEQFF. DNA for the CDR3: TGTGCCAGCAGTTTTACGCGCTCGGGAGGGCCGAACAATGAGCAGTTCTTC.

The rearrangement uses TRBV4-1 and TRBJ1-2; a weak D match, TRBD1 (6 bases). The germline V and J ends were trimmed by 0 bases and 8 bases, with 16 bases remaining between them. CDR1 and CDR2 from the germline V gene are MGHRA and YSYEKL. The CDR3 runs to 15 residues. The CDR3 DNA sequence: TGCGCCAGCAGCCAAGATACGGGGGGGCTGGAGGGCTACACCTTC. Translation gives CASSQDTGGLEGYTF.

This rearrangement joins TRBV7-9 to TRBJ1-1; D is possibly TRBD1 (5 bases). Trimming cost V 1 base and J 4 bases, with 16 bases left between them. Germline V gene data show CDR1 as SEHNR and CDR2 as FQNEAQ (reference sequence). The CDR3 has 16 amino acids. The CDR3 nucleotides are TGTGCCAGCAGCTTAGAAGGCGGGCAGGGAACCACTGAAGCTTTCTTT. This gives the protein CASSLEGGQGTTEAFF.